These T cell receptor beta chains were read from a single sample in a study of human T cells and chemical hapten exposure. TCRdb reprocessed the RACE reads via MiXCR and lists one record per CDR3 protein. Here the sample spans a few hundred thousand distinct CDR3 sequences, approximately 8.4% being singletons. This material consisted of whole blood, taken in connection with sensitization to the hapten diphenylcyclopropenone (DPC). Receptor source: a woman between 40 and 50 years old with alopecia areata. Some clones in this sample may be carry-over from other donors' samples. The CDR3 runs from the conserved cysteine through the conserved F or W. Fields, in order: D gene, J gene, clone size, V gene, CDR3 protein, CDR3 DNA. A D gene is named only where the DNA matches it firmly. Size values are once, few and many counts, or a class for expanded clones, and some rows have none.

>TRBD1|TRBJ1-4|NA|TRBV20-1
CSASRTGVDEKLFF
TGCAGTGCTTCACGGACAGGGGTTGATGAAAAACTGTTTTTT
>NA|TRBJ1-1|NA|TRBV11-2
CASSPSLRGTEAFF
TGTGCCAGCAGCCCTAGCCTTAGAGGCACTGAAGCTTTCTTT
>NA|TRBJ2-6|medium-sized|TRBV4-3
CASSQAVGSGANVLTF
TGCGCCAGCAGCCAAGCGGTAGGGTCTGGGGCCAACGTCCTGACTTTC
>NA|TRBJ2-7|few|TRBV19
CASSEGTGLKRSF
TGTGCCAGTAGTGAGGGGACCGGGTTAAAGCGGAGCTTC
>TRBD2|TRBJ2-3|few|TRBV5-1
CASSLGSPGGSTPDTQYF
TGCGCCAGCAGCTTGGGATCCCCGGGCGGGAGTACCCCAGATACGCAGTATTTT
>TRBD1|TRBJ2-5|NA|TRBV28
CASSWPGQVGVETQYF
TGTGCCAGCAGTTGGCCCGGACAGGTCGGAGTGGAGACCCAGTACTTC
>NA|TRBJ2-2|many|TRBV29-1
CSVGALEGGELFF
TGCAGCGTTGGGGCCCTAGAGGGCGGGGAGCTGTTTTTT
>TRBD1|TRBJ1-4|NA|TRBV9
CASSPPRGGNEKLFF
TGTGCCAGCAGCCCCCCCAGGGGGGGTAATGAAAAACTGTTTTTT
>NA|TRBJ1-3|many|TRBV9
CASSVDVGNTIYF
TGTGCCAGCAGCGTAGATGTAGGAAACACCATATATTTT
>TRBD1|TRBJ1-1|NA|TRBV10-3
CATFRQGGTEAFF
TGTGCCACCTTTAGACAGGGAGGCACTGAAGCTTTCTTT
>TRBD1|TRBJ2-1|few|TRBV6-2/TRBV6-3
CASSYSWGQTYNEQFF
TGTGCCAGCAGTTACAGCTGGGGACAGACCTACAATGAGCAGTTCTTC
>NA|TRBJ1-4|NA|TRBV20-1
CSASPGGVNEKLFF
TGCAGTGCTAGTCCGGGCGGTGTTAATGAAAAACTGTTTTTT
>NA|TRBJ1-1|few|TRBV7-2
CASSLEGGAYTEAFF
TGTGCCAGCAGCTTAGAAGGGGGTGCGTACACTGAAGCTTTCTTT
>TRBD2|TRBJ2-1|few|TRBV3-1
CASSPRLAGLRNEQFF
TGTGCCAGCAGCCCAAGACTAGCGGGATTGCGCAATGAGCAGTTCTTC
>TRBD2|TRBJ2-7|NA|TRBV28
CASSLFAAGSYEQYF
TGTGCCAGCAGTTTATTCGCAGCGGGAAGTTACGAGCAGTACTTC
>NA|TRBJ2-5|NA|TRBV14
CASSQSPRTGETQYF
TGTGCCAGCAGCCAATCCCCTCGAACCGGAGAGACCCAGTACTTC
>NA|TRBJ2-1|few|TRBV21-1
CANQKRTRAPPVKYNEQFF
TGTGCCAATCAAAAGAGAACACGGGCCCCGCCTGTGAAGTACAATGAGCAGTTCTTC
>NA|TRBJ2-1|many|TRBV11-2
CASSLAGAGSYNEQFF
TGTGCCAGCAGCTTAGCAGGGGCGGGGTCCTACAATGAGCAGTTCTTC
>NA|TRBJ1-1|NA|TRBV7-2
CASSKGVLNTEAFF
TGTGCCAGCAGCAAGGGGGTCCTGAACACTGAAGCTTTCTTT
>NA|TRBJ2-1|few|TRBV20-1
CSATAAGSYNEQFF
TGCAGTGCTACTGCGGCAGGGTCCTACAATGAGCAGTTCTTC
>NA|TRBJ2-3|few|TRBV5-1
CASSLAFSPGDTQYF
TGCGCCAGCAGCTTGGCCTTTTCCCCTGGGGATACGCAGTATTTT
>NA|TRBJ1-6|few|TRBV7-2
CASRPSDGYSPLHF
TGTGCCAGCAGACCATCGGACGGGTATTCACCCCTCCACTTT